The source of this T cell receptor beta chain is a study of type 1 regulatory T cells. At the level of the study: An in vitro protocol generated T-allo10, a Tr1-enriched, alloantigen-specific CD4 T cell product.

The CDR3 extends over 15 amino acids. Germline V gene lookup returns CDR1 SEHNR and CDR2 FQNEAQ (reference sequence). V was pared by 2 bases and J by 5 bases, with 7 bases of the junction left unmatched. Notes on the study in general: Compared with non-type 1 regulatory T cells, type 1 regulatory T cells showed a more restricted TCR repertoire.

Via MiXCR, TCRdb re-called the reads, giving one row per CDR3 protein. The table lists about 62,000 distinct CDR3 sequences, over 50% of them singletons. As regards this clonotype: Its matching antigen is unknown.

The chain joins TRBV7-9 to TRBJ2-7; 9 bases are a match to TRBD1. Source material: cultured non-Tr1 T cells, either the whole culture or a sorted T cell fraction (not recorded which). The sequence was obtained from a human donor in good health. The CDR3 is CASSLTLDRGHEQYF. The CDR3 DNA is TGTGCCAGCAGCTTAACCCTGGACAGGGGACACGAGCAGTACTTC.